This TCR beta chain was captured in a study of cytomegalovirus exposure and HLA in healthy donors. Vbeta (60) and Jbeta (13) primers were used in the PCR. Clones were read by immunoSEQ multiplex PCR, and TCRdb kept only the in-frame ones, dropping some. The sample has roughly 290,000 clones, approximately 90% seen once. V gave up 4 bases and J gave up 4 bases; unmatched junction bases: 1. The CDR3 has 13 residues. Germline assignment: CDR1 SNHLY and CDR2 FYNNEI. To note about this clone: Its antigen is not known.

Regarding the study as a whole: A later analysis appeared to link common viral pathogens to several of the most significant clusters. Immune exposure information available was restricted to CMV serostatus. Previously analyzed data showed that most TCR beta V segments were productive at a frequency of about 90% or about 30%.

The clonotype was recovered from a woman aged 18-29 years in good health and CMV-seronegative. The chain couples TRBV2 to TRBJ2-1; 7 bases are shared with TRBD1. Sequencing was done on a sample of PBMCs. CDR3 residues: CASSGGQYNEQFF. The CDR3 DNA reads TGTGCCAGCAGTGGGGGACAGTACAATGAGCAGTTCTTC.